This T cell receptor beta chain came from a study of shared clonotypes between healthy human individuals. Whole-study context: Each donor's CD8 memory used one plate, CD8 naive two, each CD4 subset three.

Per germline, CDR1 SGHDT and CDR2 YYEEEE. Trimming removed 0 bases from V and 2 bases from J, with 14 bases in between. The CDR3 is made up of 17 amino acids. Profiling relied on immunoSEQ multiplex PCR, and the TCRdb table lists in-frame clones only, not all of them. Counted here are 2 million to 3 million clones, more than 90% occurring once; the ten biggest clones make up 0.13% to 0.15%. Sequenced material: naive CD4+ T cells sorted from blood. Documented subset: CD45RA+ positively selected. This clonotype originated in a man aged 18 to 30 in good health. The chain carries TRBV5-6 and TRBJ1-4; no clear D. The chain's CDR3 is CASSLETRGRTNEKLFF. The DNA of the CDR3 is TGTGCCAGCAGCTTGGAAACTAGAGGGAGGACTAATGAAAAACTGTTTTTT.